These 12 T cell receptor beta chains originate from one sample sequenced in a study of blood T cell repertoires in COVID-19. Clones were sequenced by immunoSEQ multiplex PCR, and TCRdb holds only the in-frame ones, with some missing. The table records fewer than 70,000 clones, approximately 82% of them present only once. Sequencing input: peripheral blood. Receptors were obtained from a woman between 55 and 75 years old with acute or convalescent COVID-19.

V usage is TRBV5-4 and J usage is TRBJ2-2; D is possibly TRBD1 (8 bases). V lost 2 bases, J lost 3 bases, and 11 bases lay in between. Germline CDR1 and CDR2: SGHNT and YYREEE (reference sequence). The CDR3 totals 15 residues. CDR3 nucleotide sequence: TGTGCCAGCAGCTTTACAGGGGGGGACACCGGGGAGCTGTTTTTT. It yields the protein CASSFTGGDTGELFF.

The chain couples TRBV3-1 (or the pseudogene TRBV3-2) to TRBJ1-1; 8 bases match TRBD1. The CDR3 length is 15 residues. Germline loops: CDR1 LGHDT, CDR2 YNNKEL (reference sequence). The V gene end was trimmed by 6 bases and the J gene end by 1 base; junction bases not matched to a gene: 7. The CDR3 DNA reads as TGTGCCAGCAGGCTCTCGGACAGGGAGAACACTGAAGCTTTCTTT. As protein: CASRLSDRENTEAFF.

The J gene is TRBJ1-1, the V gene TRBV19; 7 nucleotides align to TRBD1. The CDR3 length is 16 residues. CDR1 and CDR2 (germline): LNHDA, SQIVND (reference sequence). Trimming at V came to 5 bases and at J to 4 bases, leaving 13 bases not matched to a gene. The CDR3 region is CASSPTGAARPTEAFF. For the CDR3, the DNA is TGTGCCAGTAGTCCCACAGGGGCTGCGCGTCCCACTGAAGCTTTCTTT.

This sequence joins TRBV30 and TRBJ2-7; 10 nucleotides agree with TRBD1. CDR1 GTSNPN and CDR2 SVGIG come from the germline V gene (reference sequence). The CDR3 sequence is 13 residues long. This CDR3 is CARGTGAQKEQYF. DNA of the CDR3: TGTGCTAGGGGGACAGGGGCTCAAAAGGAGCAGTACTTC.

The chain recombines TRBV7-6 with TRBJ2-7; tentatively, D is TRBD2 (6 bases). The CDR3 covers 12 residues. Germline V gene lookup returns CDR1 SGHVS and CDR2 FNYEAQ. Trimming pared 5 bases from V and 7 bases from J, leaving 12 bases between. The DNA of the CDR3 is TGTGCCAGCAGCCCGAATGGGGGGGAGCAGTACTTC. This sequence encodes CASSPNGGEQYF.

The CDR3 loop is CASSSEGRKGAGYGYTF. CDR3 bases: TGTGCCAGCAGCTCCGAAGGGAGGAAAGGGGCGGGCTATGGCTACACCTTC. V usage is TRBV7-2 and J usage is TRBJ1-2; the D gene is possibly TRBD1 (5 bases). The CDR3 is 17 residues long. Trimming removed 4 bases at V and 4 bases at J, with 22 bases between. The germline CDR1 and CDR2 sequences are SGHTA and FQGNSA.

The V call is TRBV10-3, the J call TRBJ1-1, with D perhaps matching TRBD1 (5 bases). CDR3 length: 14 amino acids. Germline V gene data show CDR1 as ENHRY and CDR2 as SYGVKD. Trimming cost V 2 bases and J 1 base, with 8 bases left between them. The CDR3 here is CAISERTTNTEAFF. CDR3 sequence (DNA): TGTGCCATCAGTGAGAGGACAACGAACACTGAAGCTTTCTTT.

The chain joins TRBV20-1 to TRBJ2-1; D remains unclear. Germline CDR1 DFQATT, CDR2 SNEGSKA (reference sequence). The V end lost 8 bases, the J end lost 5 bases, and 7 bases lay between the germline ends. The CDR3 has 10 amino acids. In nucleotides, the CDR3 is TGCAGTACTCGAAACAATGAGCAGTTCTTC. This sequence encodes CSTRNNEQFF.

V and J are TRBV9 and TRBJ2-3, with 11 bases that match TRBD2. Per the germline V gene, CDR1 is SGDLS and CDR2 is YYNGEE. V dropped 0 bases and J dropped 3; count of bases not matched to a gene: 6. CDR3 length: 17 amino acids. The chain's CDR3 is CASSVEGLAGGTDTQYF. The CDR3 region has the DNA TGTGCCAGCAGCGTAGAGGGGCTAGCGGGGGGTACAGATACGCAGTATTTT.

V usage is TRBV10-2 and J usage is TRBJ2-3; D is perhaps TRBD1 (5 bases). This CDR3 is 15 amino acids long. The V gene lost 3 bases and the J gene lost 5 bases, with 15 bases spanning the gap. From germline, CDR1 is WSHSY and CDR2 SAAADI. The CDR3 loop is CASSDPPQGEDTQYF. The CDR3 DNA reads TGCGCCAGCAGTGACCCCCCCCAAGGGGAAGATACGCAGTATTTT.

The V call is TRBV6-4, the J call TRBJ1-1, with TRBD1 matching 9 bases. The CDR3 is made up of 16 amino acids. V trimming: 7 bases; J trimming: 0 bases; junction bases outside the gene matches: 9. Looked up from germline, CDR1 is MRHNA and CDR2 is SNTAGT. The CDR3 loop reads CASTAGTGRMNTEAFF. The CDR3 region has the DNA TGTGCCAGCACCGCCGGGACAGGGAGGATGAACACTGAAGCTTTCTTT.

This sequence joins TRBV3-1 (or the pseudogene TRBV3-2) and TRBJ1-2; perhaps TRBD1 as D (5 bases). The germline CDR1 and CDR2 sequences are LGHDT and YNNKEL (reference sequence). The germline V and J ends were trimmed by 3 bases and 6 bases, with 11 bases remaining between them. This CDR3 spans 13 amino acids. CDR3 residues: CASSHSGLDGYTF. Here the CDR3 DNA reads TGTGCCAGCAGCCATTCGGGACTCGATGGCTACACCTTC.